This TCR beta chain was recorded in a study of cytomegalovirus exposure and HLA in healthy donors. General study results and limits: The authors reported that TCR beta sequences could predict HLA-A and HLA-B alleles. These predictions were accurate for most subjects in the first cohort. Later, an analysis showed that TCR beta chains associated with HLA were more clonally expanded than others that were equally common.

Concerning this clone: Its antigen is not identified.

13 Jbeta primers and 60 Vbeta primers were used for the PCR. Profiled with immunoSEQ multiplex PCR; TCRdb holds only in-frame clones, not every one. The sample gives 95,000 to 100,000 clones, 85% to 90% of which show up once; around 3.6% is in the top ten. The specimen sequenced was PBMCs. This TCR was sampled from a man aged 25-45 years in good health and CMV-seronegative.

This CDR3 reads CASSLEFRTGMVGTNEKLFF. DNA for the CDR3: TGTGCCAGCAGCTTGGAGTTTAGGACAGGGATGGTGGGAACTAATGAAAAACTGTTTTTT. The chain carries TRBV5-5 and TRBJ1-4; 8 nucleotides line up with TRBD1. The germline V gene encodes CDR1 SGHKS and CDR2 YYEKEE (reference sequence). CDR3 length: 20 residues. V lost 0 bases and J lost 1; bases outside the gene matches: 14.